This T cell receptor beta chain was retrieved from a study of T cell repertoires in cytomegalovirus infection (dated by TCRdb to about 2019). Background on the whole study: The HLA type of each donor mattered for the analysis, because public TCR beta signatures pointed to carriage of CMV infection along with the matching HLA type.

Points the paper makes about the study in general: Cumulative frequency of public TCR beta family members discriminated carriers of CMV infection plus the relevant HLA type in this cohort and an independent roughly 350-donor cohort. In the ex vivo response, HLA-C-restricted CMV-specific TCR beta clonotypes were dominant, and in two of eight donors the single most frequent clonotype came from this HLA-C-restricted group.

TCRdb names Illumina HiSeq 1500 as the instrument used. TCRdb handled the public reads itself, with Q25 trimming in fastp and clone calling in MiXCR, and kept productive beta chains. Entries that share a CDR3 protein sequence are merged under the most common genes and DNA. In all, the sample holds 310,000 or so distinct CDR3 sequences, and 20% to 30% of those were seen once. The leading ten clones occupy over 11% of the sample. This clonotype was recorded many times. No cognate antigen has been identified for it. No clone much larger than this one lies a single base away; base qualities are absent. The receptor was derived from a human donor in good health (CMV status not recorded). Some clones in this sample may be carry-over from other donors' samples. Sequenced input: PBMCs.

The sequenced DNA is TGTGCCAGCAGTTCCGGGTCCTACGCCAATGAGCAGTTCTTC. Translated, this is CASSSGSYANEQFF. This sequence uses TRBV7-2 and TRBJ2-1; no D gene is confidently identified. The CDR3 has 14 amino acids, counting the end cysteine and phenylalanine. Just CDR3 DNA is preserved here, 42 bases in frame from base 1. Per the germline V gene, SGHTA is the CDR1 and FQGNSA is the CDR2. V and J lose 6 bases and 6 bases, and a span of 15 bases separates them. The CDR3, completed at both ends by the reference TRBV7-2 and TRBJ2-1 genes, gives the full variable domain GAGVSQSPSNKVTEKGKDVELRCDPISGHTALYWYRQSLGQGLEFLIYFQGNSAPDKSGLPSDRFSAERTGGSVSTLTIQRTQQEDSAVYLCASSSGSYANEQFFGPGTRLTVL.